This T cell receptor (beta chain) was found in a study of regulatory T cells in long-lasting Graves disease. CDR1 and CDR2 from the germline V gene are MNHEY and SMNVEV (reference sequence). This CDR3 spans 14 amino acids. V was pared by 10 bases and J by 3 bases, with 9 bases of the junction left unmatched. Time point described: newly diagnosed GD, antithyroid drugs for less than 3 months. PBMC RNA served as the TCR library source. The authors built TCR beta libraries using iRepertoire HTBI primers and Arm-PCR of CDR3 regions. Each CDR3 protein gets one entry after TCRdb re-called the multiplex PCR reads with MiXCR. The sample has 530,000 or so distinct CDR3 sequences, about 16% seen once. This same sample was also part of a study on T cells in Graves' hyperthyroidism and ophthalmopathy.

The clonotype was recovered from a man aged 18-30 years with Graves disease. V usage is TRBV27 and J usage is TRBJ1-5; 7 bases are shared with TRBD1. The sequences come from peripheral blood mononuclear cells (PBMCs), collected at new diagnosis, from a patient treated with antithyroid drugs. The CDR3 is CATYRGRDNQPQHF. The CDR3 coding sequence is TGTGCCACCTACAGGGGAAGGGACAATCAGCCCCAGCATTTT.